These T cell receptor beta chains were read from a single sample in a study of regulatory T cells in long-lasting Graves disease. TCRdb used MiXCR to reprocess the multiplex PCR reads, holding one entry per CDR3 protein. The table shows under 250,000 distinct CDR3 sequences, with approximately 19% occurring only once. This sample was shared with a second study, whose subject was T cells in Graves' hyperthyroidism and ophthalmopathy.

The input for sequencing was peripheral blood mononuclear cells (PBMCs), taken at new diagnosis, from a patient treated with antithyroid drugs. These receptors were obtained from a woman between 25 and 40 years old with Graves disease. Each CDR3 is given with its conserved first and last residue. The D gene is left open where the match is weak. Clone size is not always given. Where it is, it says once, few, many or a class for expanded clones.

j_call | v_call | d_call | clone_size | cdr3_aa | cdr3_nt
TRBJ2-1 | TRBV27 | TRBD2 | NA | CASSPRLAGNNEQFF | TGTGCCAGCAGTCCAAGACTAGCGGGGAACAATGAGCAGTTCTTC
TRBJ2-3 | TRBV4-1 | NA | few | CASSLRDSNTDTQYF | TGCGCCAGCAGCCTTCGGGACTCAAACACAGATACGCAGTATTTT
TRBJ1-5 | TRBV3-1 | NA | many | CASSRGGPQHF | TGTGCCAGCAGCCGAGGGGGGCCCCAGCATTTT
TRBJ2-2 | TRBV19 | NA | many | CASSINEGEADAGELFF | TGTGCCAGTAGTATTAACGAGGGGGAGGCGGACGCCGGGGAGCTGTTTTTT
TRBJ2-7 | TRBV18 | TRBD1 | NA | CASSPTSAGGRYEQYF | TGTGCCAGCTCACCAACGTCGGCAGGGGGCCGGTACGAGCAGTACTTC
TRBJ2-1 | TRBV29-1 | TRBD2 | many | CSVRTSGTYNEQFF | TGCAGCGTTCGAACTAGCGGCACTTACAATGAGCAGTTCTTC
TRBJ2-5 | TRBV20-1 | TRBD1 | many | CSAGTRGLGETQYF | TGCAGTGCCGGGACCAGGGGGCTAGGAGAGACCCAGTACTTC
TRBJ2-7 | TRBV20-1 | NA | many | CSARDLRTGPEQYF | TGCAGTGCTAGAGATCTAAGGACCGGGCCCGAGCAGTACTTC
TRBJ2-7 | TRBV28 | TRBD1 | many | CASSSSGTGLWEQYF | TGTGCCAGCAGTTCCTCCGGGACAGGGTTGTGGGAGCAGTACTTC
TRBJ1-3 | TRBV6-5 | NA | many | CASSYVPGGNTIYF | TGTGCCAGCAGTTACGTCCCTGGAGGAAACACCATATATTTT
TRBJ1-4 | TRBV2 | NA | NA | CASTAQVGTEEKLFF | TGTGCCAGCACCGCTCAGGTGGGCACTGAAGAAAAACTGTTTTTT
TRBJ2-3 | TRBV5-6 | NA | many | CASRKVGADTQYF | TGTGCCAGCAGGAAGGTAGGCGCAGATACGCAGTATTTT
TRBJ2-5 | TRBV12-5 | TRBD2 | many | CASGPQTSGGAQTQYF | TGTGCTAGTGGTCCTCAGACTAGCGGGGGGGCGCAGACCCAGTACTTC
TRBJ2-7 | TRBV19 | NA | NA | CASSPRGNRYEQYF | TGTGCCAGTAGCCCCCGGGGTAATCGCTACGAGCAGTACTTC
TRBJ1-2 | TRBV20-1 | TRBD1 | NA | CSARDWDRGNYGYTF | TGCAGTGCTAGAGATTGGGACAGGGGTAACTATGGCTACACCTTC
TRBJ2-7 | TRBV2 | TRBD2 | NA | CASSRSGIEQYF | TGTGCCAGCAGTCGTAGCGGGATAGAGCAGTACTTC
TRBJ2-1 | TRBV7-9 | TRBD1 | many | CASSPPSRTGKNEQFF | TGTGCCAGCAGCCCACCAAGCCGGACAGGAAAGAATGAGCAGTTCTTC
TRBJ1-6 | TRBV6-1 | NA | many | CASSREGLTGSPLHF | TGTGCCAGCAGTAGAGAGGGATTAACGGGTTCACCCCTCCACTTT
TRBJ2-1 | TRBV30 | TRBD2 | many | CAWSPTSGKEIF | TGTGCCTGGAGTCCTACTAGCGGTAAAGAAATCTTC
TRBJ2-1 | TRBV6-2/TRBV6-3 | TRBD2 | NA | CATYRGGAQNEQFF | TGTGCCACCTACCGCGGGGGGGCCCAAAATGAGCAGTTCTTC
TRBJ2-1 | TRBV11-3 | NA | many | CASSPSTGRNEQFF | TGTGCCAGCAGCCCGTCGACAGGGAGGAATGAGCAGTTCTTC
TRBJ1-2 | TRBV9 | NA | NA | CASSVVPGQTGYTF | TGTGCCAGCAGCGTAGTCCCGGGGCAGACTGGCTACACCTTC
TRBJ1-4 | TRBV28 | TRBD1 | many | CASSLSRWDSHNEKLFF | TGTGCCAGCAGTTTATCTCGATGGGACAGTCATAATGAAAAACTGTTTTTT
TRBJ2-2 | TRBV6-1 | NA | many | CASSARQGGTGELFF | TGTGCCAGCAGTGCTCGACAGGGAGGGACCGGGGAGCTGTTTTTT
TRBJ1-4 | TRBV12-3/TRBV12-4 | TRBD1 | many | CASSSGGRQGNEKLFF | TGTGCCAGCAGTTCCGGTGGTCGACAGGGTAATGAAAAACTGTTTTTT
TRBJ2-1 | TRBV11-3 | NA | many | CASSLDYHEQFF | TGTGCCAGCAGCTTAGATTACCATGAGCAGTTCTTC
TRBJ1-2 | TRBV7-9 | NA | many | CASSWVGRGSYGYTF | TGTGCCAGCAGCTGGGTCGGACGGGGGTCCTATGGCTACACCTTC
TRBJ2-3 | TRBV29-1 | TRBD2 | many | CSVGLAGVWYF | TGCAGCGTTGGTCTAGCGGGAGTTTGGTATTTT
TRBJ1-5 | TRBV24-1 | NA | many | CATRGDQPQHF | TGTGCCACCAGGGGAGATCAGCCCCAGCATTTT
TRBJ2-7 | TRBV5-6 | TRBD2 | NA | CASSIGTSGTYEQYF | TGTGCCAGCAGCATCGGGACTAGCGGAACCTACGAGCAGTACTTC
TRBJ2-3 | TRBV30 | NA | many | CAWSAPGDFDTQYF | TGTGCCTGGAGTGCGCCGGGAGATTTCGATACGCAGTATTTT
TRBJ2-6 | TRBV30 | NA | many | CALSRPGANVLTF | TGTGCCTTGAGCAGACCTGGGGCCAACGTCCTGACTTTC
TRBJ1-1 | TRBV6-1 | TRBD1 | many | CASSPDRGHAFF | TGTGCCAGCAGCCCCGACAGGGGACATGCTTTCTTT
TRBJ1-2 | TRBV7-9 | NA | many | CASSLVGVGVGYTF | TGTGCCAGCAGCTTAGTAGGGGTAGGGGTCGGCTACACCTTC
TRBJ2-5 | TRBV2 | TRBD2 | many | CASSATSGRRETQYF | TGTGCCAGCAGTGCGACTAGCGGGAGGCGGGAGACCCAGTACTTC
TRBJ2-7 | TRBV11-2 | TRBD1 | many | CASSPRDRSYEQYF | TGTGCCAGCAGCCCCAGGGACAGGAGTTACGAGCAGTACTTC
TRBJ1-2 | TRBV11-2 | NA | many | CASSLRRYRTIDGYTF | TGTGCCAGCAGCTTAAGGAGGTATCGGACAATAGATGGCTACACCTTC
TRBJ2-7 | TRBV11-2 | NA | NA | CASSFHAGIYEQYF | TGTGCCAGCAGCTTTCACGCGGGGATCTACGAGCAGTACTTC
TRBJ2-3 | TRBV28 | NA | many | CASSQLPSGPTDTQYF | TGTGCCAGCAGTCAGCTCCCCTCGGGCCCCACAGATACGCAGTATTTT
TRBJ1-2 | TRBV18 | NA | many | CASSPGLDPANYGYTF | TGTGCCAGCTCACCGGGACTGGACCCGGCTAACTATGGCTACACCTTC
TRBJ2-1 | TRBV11-2 | NA | NA | CASSNLRTRTTNEQFF | TGTGCCAGCAGCAACTTGAGGACAAGGACAACCAATGAGCAGTTCTTC
TRBJ2-1 | TRBV12-3/TRBV12-4 | TRBD1 | NA | CASSLAGQGYNEQFF | TGTGCCAGCAGTTTAGCGGGACAGGGTTACAATGAGCAGTTCTTC
TRBJ2-3 | TRBV30 | NA | many | CACRVGGDTQYF | TGTGCCTGCAGGGTGGGAGGAGATACGCAGTATTTT
TRBJ2-2 | TRBV28 | TRBD1 | many | CASSRQGRGGELFF | TGTGCCAGCAGTCGACAGGGGCGAGGCGGGGAGCTGTTTTTT
TRBJ2-7 | TRBV5-5 | NA | many | CASAERGSEQYF | TGTGCCAGCGCGGAAAGGGGTTCCGAGCAGTACTTC
TRBJ2-7 | TRBV2 | NA | many | CASSRGDPLEQYF | TGTGCCAGCAGTAGGGGGGATCCCTTGGAGCAGTACTTC
TRBJ1-5 | TRBV6-2/TRBV6-3 | NA | few | CASSGVEAQPLHF | TGTGCCAGCAGTGGCGTTGAGGCTCAGCCCCTGCATTTT
TRBJ1-5 | TRBV6-1 | TRBD1 | few | CASRVQGIGNQPQHF | TGTGCCAGCAGGGTACAGGGGATCGGCAATCAGCCCCAGCATTTT
TRBJ1-2 | TRBV27 | TRBD1 | many | CASSKTGVNYGYTF | TGTGCCAGCAGTAAGACAGGGGTTAACTATGGCTACACCTTC
TRBJ1-4 | TRBV12-5 | TRBD1 | many | CASGSGTGATNEKLFF | TGTGCTAGTGGTTCCGGGACAGGGGCAACTAATGAAAAACTGTTTTTT